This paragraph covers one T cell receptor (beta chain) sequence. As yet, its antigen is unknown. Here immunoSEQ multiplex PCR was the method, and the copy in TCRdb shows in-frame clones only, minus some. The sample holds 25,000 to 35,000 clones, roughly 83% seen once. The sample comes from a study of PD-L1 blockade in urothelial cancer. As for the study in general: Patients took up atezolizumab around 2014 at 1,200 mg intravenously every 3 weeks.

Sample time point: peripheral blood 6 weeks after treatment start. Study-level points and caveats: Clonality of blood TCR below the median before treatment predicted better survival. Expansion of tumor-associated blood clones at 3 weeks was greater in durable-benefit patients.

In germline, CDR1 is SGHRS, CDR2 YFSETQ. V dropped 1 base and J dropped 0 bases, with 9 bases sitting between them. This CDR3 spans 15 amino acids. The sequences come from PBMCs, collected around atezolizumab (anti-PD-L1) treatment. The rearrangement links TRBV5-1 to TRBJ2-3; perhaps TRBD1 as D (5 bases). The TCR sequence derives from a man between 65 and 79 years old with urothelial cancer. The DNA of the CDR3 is TGCGCCAGCAGCTTGACACAGGCTAGCACAGATACGCAGTATTTT. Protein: CASSLTQASTDTQYF.